This T cell receptor beta chain was captured in a study of T cells in Graves' hyperthyroidism and ophthalmopathy. Whole-study results and caveats: In simple terms, a model built on 13 V-J features told ophthalmopathy apart from stable hyperthyroidism.

This clonotype appeared many times. The antigen is undetermined. Amplification yielded TCR beta CDR3 regions, with RNA transcripts as the source. TCR CDR3 regions were first amplified by RT-PCR with HTBI primers. TCRdb re-analysed the multiplex PCR reads in MiXCR, keeping a single row per CDR3 protein. The sample has under 350,000 distinct CDR3 sequences, about a sixth seen once. Germline CDR1 is SGHTA and CDR2 is FQGTGA. V trimming: 7 bases; J trimming: 2 bases; junction bases outside the gene matches: 19. The CDR3 is 20 residues long. The clonotype originates from a woman in her sixties or seventies with Graves' ophthalmopathy. This chain links TRBV7-3 with TRBJ2-7; 14 positions match TRBD2. The sample taken for sequencing was blood. CDR3 nucleotides: TGTGCCAGCACCTCGCAGGGGCGCGGGACTAGCGGGAGTCTAGCCTACGAGCAGTACTTC. It is translated as CASTSQGRGTSGSLAYEQYF. The variable domain in full, completed from reference TRBV7-3 and TRBJ2-7, reads GAGVSQTPSNKVTEKGKYVELRCDPISGHTALYWYRQSLGQGPEFLIYFQGTGAADDSGLPNDRFFAVRPEGSVSTLKIQRTERGDSAVYLCASTSQGRGTSGSLAYEQYFGPGTRLTVT.